Listed below are T cell receptor beta chains from one sample, sequenced in a study of Graves' ophthalmopathy and Graves' hyperthyroidism. TCRdb independently ran MiXCR on the multiplex PCR reads; one entry per CDR3 protein. The data hold 560,000 or so distinct CDR3 sequences, with 35% to 45% observed a single time. The source material was peripheral blood or thyroid tissue (not recorded which). All receptors derive from an adult man with Graves' hyperthyroidism. The conserved cysteine and the conserved F or W are not part of the CDR3 here.

length	V	CDR3
8	TRBV29-1	SLDRSRYT
12	TRBV20-1	SAPLGTSGETQY
13	TRBV29-1	SVEEAGGTSYGYT
14	TRBV7-3	ASSLAGGLNTGELF
11	TRBV9	ASSSEGSPPLH
12	TRBV2	ASSPGQGNQPQH
12	TRBV20-1	SARDGSVNYGYT
15	TRBV10-3	AISERAGTGENQPQH
11	TRBV20-1	SARREVGEKLF
10	TRBV19	ASSITGHEQF
14	TRBV5-1	ASSLGDRVTTGELF
11	TRBV15	ATSRRVDNEQF
13	TRBV5-1	ASSSGTGHSYEQY
12	TRBV6-2/TRBV6-3	ASSYGYYQETQY
12	TRBV7-2	ASSSGTGFEKLF
15	TRBV7-6	ASSTGLAGRNTGELF
15	TRBV10-3	AIRGATSGTGSEKLF
14	TRBV10-3	AISESIAGGPYEQY
13	TRBV2	ASSPTSGGYNEQF
11	TRBV2	ASSDEQSGEQY
13	TRBV7-3	ASSFSGSDQETQY
12	TRBV2	ASTPPYSQETQY
12	TRBV24-1	ATSASGQGPEAF
11	TRBV6-5	ASSQRDSQPQH
13	TRBV12-3/TRBV12-4	ASSPMTEITYEQY
16	TRBV19	ASSISGQILGPNTEAF
12	TRBV24-1	ATSVSGPIGVLT
12	TRBV11-2	ASRAVSGANVLT
14	TRBV15	ATSLSSGLGEETQY
13	TRBV5-1	ASSPETGVEETQY
12	TRBV6-1	ASSVYTGRDGYT
10	TRBV27	ASSNSNQPQH
11	TRBV24-1	ATSLAGDIEQF
11	TRBV3-1	ASSQGISYEQY
12	TRBV5-1	ASSQMTNTGELF
13	TRBV7-9	ASSREQSNTGELF
13	TRBV28	ASSVNGPTNYEQY
10	TRBV24-1	ATSDRKGTQY
12	TRBV15	ATSRPDSWTEAF
13	TRBV24-1	ATSDLSGKYNEQF
12	TRBV7-8	ASSLGGGGYEQY
10	TRBV24-1	ATSGTNTGAF
13	TRBV20-1	SARMQSSYNSPLH
15	TRBV4-2	ASSQVPPGGGNQPQH
12	TRBV4-2	ASSQEGGGGELF
14	TRBV5-6	ASSSWVGGLNEKLF
13	TRBV7-2	ASSLSRGRHMEQF
10	TRBV10-3	AISAGQETQY
13	TRBV9	ASSQVGTGNSPLH
11	TRBV12-3/TRBV12-4	ASIPVGEETQY
12	TRBV7-6	ASSFGGDSTEQY
10	TRBV24-1	ATSDYRDEQY
12	TRBV20-1	SARTSGGAYEQY
13	TRBV18	ASSPTLGTVTEAF
10	TRBV28	ASSFGMYEQY
14	TRBV5-4	ASSLVQGRVNSPLH
12	TRBV10-3	ATDGQGGRTEAF
13	TRBV5-5	ASSSRDRENEKLF
13	TRBV24-1	ATSDRTGPTDTQY